The 10 T cell receptor beta chains in this list originate from one sample, sequenced in a study of long-term antiretroviral therapy in people with HIV. The assay, immunoSEQ v3.0, was run at survey level. Sequencing used immunoSEQ multiplex PCR; TCRdb keeps in-frame clones, though not all of them. The sample gives some 40,000 clones, approximately 94% of which show up once; 2% to 2.5% is in the top ten. Here the sequenced sample was unsorted PBMCs, taken 9 to 9.5 years after starting antiretroviral therapy. Every receptor here comes from a man between 25 and 39 years old with HIV.

This sequence joins TRBV27 and TRBJ2-2; no firm D call. Trimming removed 2 bases from V and 5 bases from J, with 15 bases in between. Germline-derived CDR1 and CDR2 are MNHEY and SMNVEV (reference sequence). CDR3 length: 16 residues. In DNA form, the CDR3 reads TGTGCCAGCAGTTTAAGTACCAGTTTGGGGACCGGGGAGCTGTTTTTT. It translates to CASSLSTSLGTGELFF.

The gene calls are TRBV6-1 and TRBJ1-2, with unresolved D. Germline V gene lookup returns CDR1 MNHNS and CDR2 SASEGT. The ends were cut back, 7 bases at V and 8 bases at J, with 14 bases in the middle. The length of the CDR3 is 12 residues. The DNA for the CDR3 is TGTGCCAGCAAAGCCGACGGAGGAGGCTACACCTTC. Translation: CASKADGGGYTF.

The chain is built from TRBV27 and TRBJ2-5; maybe TRBD2 (6 bases). The germline V gene has CDR1 MNHEY and CDR2 SMNVEV (reference sequence). The V end lost 3 bases, the J end lost 5 bases, and 16 bases lay between the germline ends. CDR3 length: 15 residues. CDR3 region: CASSLGPGTSETQYF. The DNA of the CDR3 is TGTGCCAGCAGTTTGGGCCCCGGGACTTCCGAGACCCAGTACTTC.

The chain couples TRBV18 to TRBJ2-7; TRBD2 might be the D (6 bases). This CDR3 is built from 14 residues. Trimming pared 3 bases from V and 6 bases from J, leaving 15 bases between. Germline loops: CDR1 KGHSH, CDR2 LQKENI. The CDR3 DNA reads TGTGCCAGCTCACCCGGGACTGGAAGAGGCGAGCAGTACTTC. As protein: CASSPGTGRGEQYF.

The gene calls are TRBV2 and TRBJ1-2; weak D call: TRBD1 (6 bases). Trimming stripped 3 bases from V and 5 bases from J, with 16 bases between. The CDR3 has 15 residues. From germline, CDR1 is SNHLY and CDR2 FYNNEI. CDR3 bases: TGTGCCAGCAGTGACGGAACCGGGACACCGTATGGCTACACCTTC. The encoded protein is CASSDGTGTPYGYTF.

The J gene is TRBJ1-4, the V gene TRBV6-5; the D is unclear. Germline CDR1 is MNHEY and CDR2 is SVGAGI. The CDR3 extends over 12 amino acids. The V and J ends lost 7 bases and 2 bases respectively, with 5 bases between them. CDR3 sequence: CASMGTNEKLFF. The CDR3 DNA follows: TGTGCCAGCATGGGGACTAATGAAAAACTGTTTTTT.

This sequence joins TRBV5-1 and TRBJ1-1, with 10 positions matching TRBD1. CDR1 and CDR2 (germline): SGHRS, YFSETQ. CDR3 length: 14 residues. V shed 4 bases, J shed 4 bases, and the junction held 4 bases outside the gene matches. In DNA, the CDR3 is TGCGCCAGCAGCACCGGACAGGGGGGCACTGAAGCTTTCTTT. Amino acids: CASSTGQGGTEAFF.

A single count supports this clone. The chain employs TRBV6-1 and TRBJ1-2; 9 bases are shared with TRBD1. J was trimmed by 5 bases and V by 7 bases; bases with no gene match: 11. This CDR3 has 15 amino acids. Germline V gene lookup returns CDR1 MNHNS and CDR2 SASEGT. The CDR3 coding sequence is TGTGCCAGCACCTTAGGGCCGGACAGGGGATATGGCTACACCTTC. This gives the protein CASTLGPDRGYGYTF.

This chain connects TRBV9 to TRBJ1-4, with a weak D call TRBD1 (6 bases). The V end lost 6 bases, the J end lost 4 bases, and 16 bases lay between the germline ends. This CDR3 is 15 amino acids long. CDR1 is SGDLS and CDR2 is YYNGEE in the germline V gene. CDR3 DNA sequence: TGTGCCAGCAACCTTGGGGGGCGGCTTAATGAAAAACTGTTTTTT. Its translation is CASNLGGRLNEKLFF.

V is TRBV2 and J is TRBJ1-5, with 8 bases fitting TRBD1. The CDR3 loop spans 15 amino acids. V lost 6 bases, J lost 0 bases, and 4 bases stayed unmatched. Germline V gene lookup returns CDR1 SNHLY and CDR2 FYNNEI. DNA for the CDR3: TGTGCCAGCAGCGGACAGGGCTATAGCAATCAGCCCCAGCATTTT. It encodes CASSGQGYSNQPQHF. Full variable domain (outside the CDR3, taken from reference TRBV2 and TRBJ1-5): EPEVTQTPSHQVTQMGQEVILRCVPISNHLYFYWYRQILGQKVEFLVSFYNNEISEKSEIFDDQFSVERPDGSNFTLKIRSTKLEDSAMYFCASSGQGYSNQPQHFGDGTRLSIL.